Each of the 27 T cell receptor beta chains below was sequenced from the same sample in a study of immune heterogeneity within non-small cell lung tumors. A multiplex PCR containing 32 V primers and 13 J primers was used to amplify TCR beta CDR3. TCRdb reprocessed the multiplex PCR reads via MiXCR and lists one record per CDR3 protein. The sample lists around 29,000 distinct CDR3 sequences, around 28% occurring once. For each sample, template was 600 ng of bulk tumor genomic DNA. Primary tumors were biopsied several times each, far apart, intraoperatively. With untreated, newly diagnosed non-small cell lung cancer, the patients went on to undergo curative surgery. Material: lung tumor tissue. The receptors stem from a man between 40 and 49 years old with non-small cell lung cancer.

Of note for this clonotype: This may be a read error: a much more frequent sequence differs by one nucleotide. The chain uses TRBV7-6 and TRBJ2-1; the D gene is possibly TRBD1 (6 bases). V shed 5 bases and J shed 8 bases, with 16 bases lying between them. The CDR3 consists of 14 residues. Looked up from germline, CDR1 is SGHVS and CDR2 is FNYEAQ. CDR3 amino acids: CASSRDRLRDEQFF. CDR3 in DNA: TGTGCCAGCAGCCGAGACAGGCTTCGCGATGAGCAGTTCTTC.

This clonotype was detected ten times or more. The chain uses TRBV12-3 or TRBV12-4 and TRBJ1-5, with 7 bases identical to TRBD1. This CDR3 has 13 residues. The V and J ends lost 6 bases and 5 bases, in that order; junction bases with no gene match: 4. CDR3 sequence (DNA): TGTGCCAGCAGCCCGGGACAGTATCAGCCCCAGCATTTT. It encodes CASSPGQYQPQHF.

This chain connects TRBV9 to TRBJ2-1, with a possible D match to TRBD2 (6 bases). Germline loops: CDR1 SGDLS, CDR2 YYNGEE. V lost 6 bases and J lost 9, with 22 bases in between. The CDR3 is 15 residues long. The CDR3 sequence: CASTADVGSAGEQFF. CDR3 nucleotides: TGTGCCAGCACGGCTGATGTCGGGAGTGCCGGTGAGCAGTTCTTC.

This clonotype has only one observation. A much larger clone lies a single base off, so this may be a read error. The rearrangement joins TRBV5-1 to TRBJ2-7; no firm D call. Looked up from germline, CDR1 is SGHRS and CDR2 is YFSETQ. V was cut by 5 bases and J by 2 bases, with 11 bases left in between. This CDR3 has 13 residues. CDR3 loop: CASRGATAYEQYF. CDR3 bases: TGCGCCAGCAGAGGAGCGACTGCCTACGAGCAGTACTTC.

The chain has TRBV18 and TRBJ2-5; D remains ambiguous. The CDR3 is made up of 13 amino acids. Trimming pared 2 bases from V and 1 base from J, leaving 5 bases between. Germline V gene data show CDR1 as KGHSH and CDR2 as LQKENI. CDR3 nucleotides: TGTGCCAGCTCACCATTGCCCCAAGAGACCCAGTACTTC. Translated: CASSPLPQETQYF.

This clonotype was recorded many times. The V gene is TRBV19, the J gene TRBJ2-2; D tentatively fits TRBD1 or TRBD2 (6 bases each). CDR1 and CDR2 from the germline V gene are LNHDA and SQIVND (reference sequence). The V and J ends lost 8 bases and 7 bases respectively, with 14 bases between them. The CDR3 consists of 13 residues. The CDR3 DNA follows: TGTGCCAGTTGGGGGGCGGACATCGGGGAGCTGTTTTTT. As protein: CASWGADIGELFF.

The chain couples TRBV30 to TRBJ1-1; D uncertain. V gave up 2 bases and J gave up 2 bases, with 9 bases separating them. Germline V gene sequence: CDR1 GTSNPN, CDR2 SVGIG (reference sequence). The CDR3 is made up of 13 amino acids. The DNA for the CDR3 is TGTGCCTGGAGTAGACACACCAACACTGAAGCTTTCTTT. Translating it yields CAWSRHTNTEAFF.

J is TRBJ2-2 and V is TRBV19, with D tentatively TRBD1 or TRBD2 (5 bases each). Germline V gene data show CDR1 as LNHDA and CDR2 as SQIVND (reference sequence). V lost 5 bases, J lost 8 bases, and 15 bases lay in between. The CDR3 is 14 residues long. DNA for the CDR3: TGTGCCAGTAGTTATCGGGGACCCCCGGGGGAGCTGTTTTTT. Translated: CASSYRGPPGELFF.

The chain is built from TRBV20-1 and TRBJ2-5; D possibly corresponds to TRBD1 (5 bases). The CDR3 consists of 16 residues. Germline CDR1 reads DFQATT; CDR2 reads SNEGSKA (reference sequence). V dropped 3 bases and J dropped 4 bases, with 21 bases sitting between them. As DNA, the CDR3 is TGCAGTGCTAGGGGTGACAAGGGGCGAGGCATAGAGACCCAGTACTTC. Protein: CSARGDKGRGIETQYF.

Only a few counts were recorded for this clonotype. CDR3 sequence reads: CASSLFGNEKLFF. CDR3 bases: TGTGCCAGCAGCTTATTTGGGAATGAAAAACTGTTTTTT. This chain links TRBV5-5 with TRBJ1-4; no definite D call. Germline V gene lookup returns CDR1 SGHKS and CDR2 YYEKEE (reference sequence). The CDR3 sequence is 13 residues long. Trimming left V 2 bases short and J 5 bases short, with 7 bases between.

This clonotype occurred many times. This rearrangement joins TRBV12-3 or TRBV12-4 to TRBJ1-3; D is uncertain. This CDR3 spans 19 amino acids. V was pared by 6 bases and J by 0 bases, with 24 bases between. CDR3 sequence: CASRENKSVVPDSGNTIYF. Written as DNA, the CDR3 is TGTGCCAGCAGGGAGAACAAGAGTGTAGTCCCAGACTCTGGAAACACCATATATTTT.

The chain carries TRBV30 and TRBJ1-2; maybe TRBD1 (5 bases). The V end was cut by 1 base, the J end by 4 bases, with 10 bases between. The CDR3 spans 13 residues. From germline, CDR1 is GTSNPN and CDR2 SVGIG (reference sequence). Written as DNA, the CDR3 is TGTGCCTGGAGTGGACAGAAGTCCTATGGCTACACCTTC. This sequence encodes CAWSGQKSYGYTF.

This clonotype was recorded a few times. The chain has TRBV5-4 and TRBJ1-2; no clear D. Germline lookup yields CDR1 SGHNT and CDR2 YYREEE (reference sequence). The CDR3 is 15 amino acids. Trimming shortened V by 0 bases and J by 2 bases, and 11 bases separated the two germline ends. For the CDR3, the DNA is TGTGCCAGCAGCTTGGAGGCCACATCAAACTATGGCTACACCTTC. It is translated as CASSLEATSNYGYTF.

There are many counts of this clonotype. V usage is TRBV2 and J usage is TRBJ1-5, with 9 bases identical to TRBD1. The germline CDR1 and CDR2 sequences are SNHLY and FYNNEI. The CDR3 consists of 15 residues. Trimming cost V 6 bases and J 1 base; bases outside gene matches: 4. CDR3 amino acids: CASSGQGSSNQPQHF. CDR3 DNA sequence: TGTGCCAGCAGCGGACAGGGGTCGAGCAATCAGCCCCAGCATTTT. Based on the CDR3 plus reference TRBV2 and TRBJ1-5, the full variable domain is EPEVTQTPSHQVTQMGQEVILRCVPISNHLYFYWYRQILGQKVEFLVSFYNNEISEKSEIFDDQFSVERPDGSNFTLKIRSTKLEDSAMYFCASSGQGSSNQPQHFGDGTRLSIL.

In its sample, this clonotype ranks as medium-sized. The genes are TRBV25-1 and TRBJ2-1; the match to TRBD2 covers 9 bases. This CDR3 is built from 13 residues. Germline-derived CDR1 and CDR2 are MGHDK and SYGVNS. V gave up 7 bases and J gave up 7 bases; unmatched junction bases: 5. The CDR3 spells CASNLAGINEQFF. The DNA of the CDR3 is TGTGCCAGCAATCTAGCGGGAATTAATGAGCAGTTCTTC. The variable domain in full, completed from reference TRBV25-1 and TRBJ2-1, reads EADIYQTPRYLVIGTGKKITLECSQTMGHDKMYWYQQDPGMELHLIHYSYGVNSTEKGDLSSESTVSRIRTEHFPLTLESARPSHTSQYLCASNLAGINEQFFGPGTRLTVL.

This clonotype was seen a few times. The chain is built from TRBV29-1 and TRBJ1-3, with D hard to call. Deletions cut 4 bases from V and 0 bases from J, with 4 bases between. Germline V gene lookup returns CDR1 SQVTM and CDR2 ANQGSEA. The CDR3 loop spans 12 amino acids. CDR3: CSVGSSGNTIYF. CDR3 coding DNA: TGCAGCGTTGGGTCCTCTGGAAACACCATATATTTT. The full variable domain, in which reference TRBV29-1 and TRBJ1-3 provide the parts outside the CDR3, is SAVISQKPSRDICQRGTSLTIQCQVDSQVTMMFWYRQQPGQSLTLIATANQGSEATYESGFVIDKFPISRPNLTFSTLTVSNMSPEDSSIYLCSVGSSGNTIYFGEGSWLTVV.

Concerning this clonotype itself: A read error may explain this, as a much larger clone is one base away. This chain links TRBV6-2 or TRBV6-3 with TRBJ1-2, with a weak D call TRBD1 (5 bases). Germline CDR1 reads MNHEY; CDR2 reads SVGEGT. This CDR3 spans 15 amino acids. The CDR3 DNA reads TGTGCCATCAGTCCACCCGGGACGGATTTCCAGGGCTACACCTTC. Amino acid sequence: CAISPPGTDFQGYTF.

To note about this clonotype: An end of the junction does not agree with germline; a read error may underlie this. The V gene is TRBV7-2, the J gene TRBJ2-7; D tentatively reads TRBD1 or TRBD2 (5 bases each). The germline gives CDR1 SGHTA, CDR2 FQGNSA. The CDR3 totals 14 residues. The CDR3 sequence: CASSAGTGRDEKYF. CDR3 in DNA: TGTGCCAGCAGCGCCGGGACCGGACGGGACGAGAAGTACTTC.

The chain joins TRBV18 to TRBJ2-6, with D maybe TRBD2 (5 bases). The CDR3 loop spans 16 amino acids. CDR1 and CDR2 from the germline V gene are KGHSH and LQKENI. Trimming pared 4 bases from V and 1 base from J, leaving 11 bases between. The CDR3 DNA is TGTGCCAGCTCACTTCCCGGGGTTTCTGGGGCCAACGTCCTGACTTTC. Translating it yields CASSLPGVSGANVLTF.

This clonotype was picked up many times. This chain joins TRBV19 and TRBJ1-4; D not certain. Trimming shortened V by 10 bases and J by 8 bases, and 8 bases separated the two germline ends. CDR1 LNHDA and CDR2 SQIVND come from the germline V gene (reference sequence). The CDR3 is 10 residues long. CDR3 sequence: CATASEKLFF. CDR3 nucleotide sequence: TGTGCCACCGCTTCCGAAAAACTGTTTTTT.

The CDR3 sequence: CASSLGWGQTKNTEAFF. The CDR3 DNA follows: TGTGCCAGCAGCTTAGGATGGGGACAGACCAAGAACACTGAAGCTTTCTTT. This chain connects TRBV7-2 to TRBJ1-1; 7 nucleotides agree with TRBD1. This CDR3 is 17 amino acids long. Per the germline V gene, CDR1 is SGHTA and CDR2 is FQGNSA. V shed 1 base, J shed 1 base, and the junction held 9 bases outside the gene matches. Drawing the rest from reference TRBV7-2 and TRBJ1-1, the complete variable domain is GAGVSQSPSNKVTEKGKDVELRCDPISGHTALYWYRQSLGQGLEFLIYFQGNSAPDKSGLPSDRFSAERTGGSVSTLTIQRTQQEDSAVYLCASSLGWGQTKNTEAFFGQGTRLTVV.

The CDR3 DNA follows: TGTGCCAGCACCGGGGCGGCCCACACTGAAGCTTTCTTT. This gives the protein CASTGAAHTEAFF. This sequence joins TRBV6-2 or TRBV6-3 and TRBJ1-1; perhaps TRBD1 as D (5 bases). The V gene's germline CDR1 is MNHEY and CDR2 SVGEGT. The germline V and J ends were trimmed by 7 bases and 3 bases, with 12 bases remaining between them. There are 13 residues in the CDR3.

The chain uses TRBV3-1 and TRBJ1-5, with 7 bases fitting TRBD1. The CDR3 extends over 15 amino acids. Germline CDR1 and CDR2: LGHDT and YNNKEL (reference sequence). V lost 1 base to trimming and J lost 2 bases; unmatched junction nucleotides: 2. CDR3 bases: TGTGCCAGCAGCCAAGGAACAGGGGGCAATCAGCCCCAGCATTTT. This codes for CASSQGTGGNQPQHF.

Regarding this clonotype: Just one base apart from a much larger clone, this may be a read error. Here the CDR3 omits its conserved ending phenylalanine or tryptophan, so a read error is the likely source. The chain couples TRBV11-3 to TRBJ2-7, with D possibly called TRBD1 or TRBD2 (5 bases each). V was trimmed by 8 bases and J by 4 bases, leaving 15 bases between them. There are 13 residues in the CDR3. Germline V gene lookup returns CDR1 SGHNT and CDR2 YENEEA. The CDR3 nucleotides read TGTGCCAGCCGACGGGGCAACCTTTACGAGCAGTACTTG. This encodes CASRRGNLYEQYL.

This clonotype was counted a few times. The J gene is TRBJ2-5, the V gene TRBV15; perhaps TRBD2 as D (5 bases). V was pared by 5 bases and J by 4 bases, with 11 bases between. This CDR3 comprises 13 residues. From germline, CDR1 is LNHNV and CDR2 YYDKDF (reference sequence). CDR3 nucleotide sequence: TGTGCCACCAGCGGCGGGTACACAGAGACCCAGTACTTC. Translating gives CATSGGYTETQYF.

This clonotype was counted ten times or more. The CDR3 region has the DNA TGTGCCAGCAGCTTAGCGGGAGGGCAGGGATGGGAAAAACTGTTTTTT. This codes for CASSLAGGQGWEKLFF. The chain is built from TRBV7-2 and TRBJ1-4; perhaps TRBD1 as D (5 bases). V was cut by 0 bases and J by 8 bases, with 16 bases left in between. The CDR3 consists of 16 residues. Germline CDR1 reads SGHTA; CDR2 reads FQGNSA.

Turning to this clonotype: This CDR3 is missing its conserved last phenylalanine or tryptophan, likely due to a read error. No DNA is shown, since the ends of the CDR3 on it are uncertain; the CDR3 is the one TCRdb lists. This CDR3 is CASSPRRPRS. This rearrangement joins TRBV12-3 or TRBV12-4 to TRBJ2-3; the DNA was not used to check the table's D call, TRBD2. Inclusive of both ends, the CDR3 amounts to 10 amino acids.